Listed below are T cell receptor beta chains from one sample, sequenced in a study of STAT5B mutations in CD4+ large granular lymphocyte leukemia. TCRdb keeps only in-frame clones here, not all; method: immunoSEQ multiplex PCR. The sample records 30,000 to 40,000 clones, 69% being singletons. Sample: CD4+ T cells from blood buffy coats. Receptors were obtained from a human donor in good health. Each CDR3 is given with its conserved first and last residue. The D gene is left open where the match is weak. A row's size may be missing; if present it is once, few, many or a size class.

D: TRBD1
J: TRBJ1-5
V: TRBV30
size: few
CDR3: CAWEPDRGQPQHF
DNA: TGTGCCTGGGAGCCGGACAGGGGACAGCCCCAGCATTTT

D: -
J: TRBJ2-1
V: TRBV5-4
size: -
CDR3: CASSRWSRFEQFF
DNA: TGTGCCAGCAGCCGATGGAGCAGGTTCGAGCAGTTCTTC

D: -
J: TRBJ1-2
V: TRBV19
size: -
CDR3: CASRRGDYGYTF
DNA: TGTGCCAGTAGGCGGGGAGATTATGGCTACACCTTC

D: TRBD2
J: TRBJ2-2
V: TRBV19
size: -
CDR3: CASSIPSGGAMGELFF
DNA: TGTGCCAGTAGTATCCCCAGCGGGGGGGCTATGGGGGAGCTGTTTTTT

D: TRBD1
J: TRBJ2-6
V: TRBV7-2
size: -
CDR3: CASSSRTGTGANVLTF
DNA: TGTGCCAGCAGCTCGAGGACAGGAACTGGGGCCAACGTCCTGACTTTC

D: TRBD2
J: TRBJ2-5
V: TRBV5-6
size: -
CDR3: CASSLWGTSGGRETQYF
DNA: TGTGCCAGCAGCTTGTGGGGGACTAGCGGTGGAAGGGAGACCCAGTACTTC

D: TRBD2
J: TRBJ2-7
V: TRBV6-6
size: few
CDR3: CAAGGGLYEQYF
DNA: TGTGCCGCGGGGGGCGGACTCTACGAGCAGTACTTC

D: TRBD1
J: TRBJ1-1
V: TRBV18
size: few
CDR3: CASRQGGGTEAFF
DNA: TGTGCCAGCCGACAGGGCGGGGGCACTGAAGCTTTCTTT

D: TRBD2
J: TRBJ2-7
V: TRBV10-2
size: -
CDR3: CASSMTSGGAYSYEQYF
DNA: TGCGCCAGCAGTATGACTAGCGGGGGGGCCTACTCCTACGAGCAGTACTTC

D: -
J: TRBJ1-6
V: TRBV30
size: once
CDR3: CAWTIQPYSPLHF
DNA: TGTGCCTGGACGATACAGCCATACTCACCCCTCCACTTT

D: TRBD2
J: TRBJ2-5
V: TRBV2
size: -
CDR3: CASKLAGGLETQYF
DNA: TGTGCCAGCAAACTAGCGGGGGGGTTGGAGACCCAGTACTTC

D: -
J: TRBJ1-4
V: TRBV6-6
size: -
CDR3: CASSYRSRGHEKLFF
DNA: TGTGCCAGCAGTTACCGTAGTAGGGGACATGAAAAACTGTTTTTT

D: TRBD2
J: TRBJ2-1
V: TRBV7-8
size: -
CDR3: CASSDRGLAGGSYNEQFF
DNA: TGTGCCAGCAGCGACCGAGGGCTAGCGGGGGGGTCCTACAATGAGCAGTTCTTC

D: TRBD2
J: TRBJ2-7
V: TRBV7-9
size: -
CDR3: CASSLGGGPTYEQYF
DNA: TGTGCCAGCAGCTTAGGGGGGGGACCAACCTACGAGCAGTACTTC

D: -
J: TRBJ2-3
V: TRBV20-1
size: -
CDR3: CSASGADTQYF
DNA: TGCAGTGCTAGCGGGGCAGATACGCAGTATTTT